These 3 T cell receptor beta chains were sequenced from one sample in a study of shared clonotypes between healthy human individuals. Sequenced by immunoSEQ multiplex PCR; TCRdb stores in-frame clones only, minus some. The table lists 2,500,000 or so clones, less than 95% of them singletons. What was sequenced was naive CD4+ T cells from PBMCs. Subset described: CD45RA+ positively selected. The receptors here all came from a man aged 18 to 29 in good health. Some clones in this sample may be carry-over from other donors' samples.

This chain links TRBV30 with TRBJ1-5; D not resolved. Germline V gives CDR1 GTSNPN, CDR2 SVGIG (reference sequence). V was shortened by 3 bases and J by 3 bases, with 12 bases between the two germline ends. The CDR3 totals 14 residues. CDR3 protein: CAWSGGRYNQPQHF. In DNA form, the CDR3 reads TGTGCCTGGAGCGGCGGACGGTACAATCAGCCCCAGCATTTT.

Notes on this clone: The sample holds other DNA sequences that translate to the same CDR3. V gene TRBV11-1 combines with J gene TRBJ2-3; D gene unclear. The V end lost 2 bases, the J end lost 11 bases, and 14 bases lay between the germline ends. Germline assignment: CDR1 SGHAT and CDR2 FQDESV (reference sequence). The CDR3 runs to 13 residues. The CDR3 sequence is CASSLPGPVVQYF. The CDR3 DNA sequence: TGTGCCAGCAGCTTACCAGGACCAGTCGTGCAGTATTTT. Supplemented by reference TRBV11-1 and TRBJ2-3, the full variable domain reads EAEVAQSPRYKITEKSQAVAFWCDPISGHATLYWYRQILGQGPELLVQFQDESVVDDSQLPKDRFSAERLKGVDSTLKIQPAELGDSAMYLCASSLPGPVVQYFGPGTRLTVL.

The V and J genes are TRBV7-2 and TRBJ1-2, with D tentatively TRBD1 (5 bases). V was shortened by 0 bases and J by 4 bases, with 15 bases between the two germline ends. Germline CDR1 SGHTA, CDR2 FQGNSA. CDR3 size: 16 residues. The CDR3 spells CASSLAEGRGAYGYTF. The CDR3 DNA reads TGTGCCAGCAGCTTAGCGGAGGGTAGGGGTGCCTATGGCTACACCTTC.